Listed below are T cell receptor beta chains from one sample, sequenced in a study of T cells in Graves' hyperthyroidism and ophthalmopathy. TCRdb redid the calling of the multiplex PCR reads with MiXCR, one entry per CDR3 protein. This sample has about 680,000 distinct CDR3 sequences, with around a third found just once. Specimen: blood. Every receptor here comes from a woman aged 40 to 50 with Graves' hyperthyroidism. Each CDR3 is given with its conserved first and last residue. D genes are given only for firm matches. Not all rows give a size; the values are once, few, many and, for expanded clones, a class.

V gene	D gene	J gene	clone size	CDR3 DNA	CDR3 protein
TRBV7-9	TRBD1	TRBJ2-5	many	TGTGCCAGCAGCTACCCGGGACAGGGGGTGATGGACTTC	CASSYPGQGVMDF
TRBV14	-	TRBJ2-7	few	TGTGCCAGCGAGGTACGCGGAATAAAGACCTACGAGCAGTACTTC	CASEVRGIKTYEQYF
TRBV12-3/TRBV12-4	-	TRBJ1-4	few	TGTGCCAGCTCAATGGGAGGGGAGGAAAAACTGTTTTTT	CASSMGGEEKLFF
TRBV20-1	-	TRBJ1-6	-	TGCAGTGCTAAGGCGGGGGACTATAATTCACCCCTCCACTTT	CSAKAGDYNSPLHF
TRBV6-5	TRBD1	TRBJ2-7	many	TGTGCCAGCACCACAGGGGCATACGAGCAGTACTTC	CASTTGAYEQYF
TRBV7-2	-	TRBJ1-2	few	TGTGCCAGCAGCTTGTTTTTACCCCTTCCGACGTATGGCTACACCTTC	CASSLFLPLPTYGYTF
TRBV4-3	-	TRBJ2-7	-	TGCGCCAGCAGCCAAGATCGAAGCGGGCGCTACTACGAGCAGTACTTC	CASSQDRSGRYYEQYF
TRBV19	-	TRBJ2-1	few	TGTGCCAGTGGTGTTACGGGCGTCTACAATGAGCAGTTCTTC	CASGVTGVYNEQFF
TRBV12-3/TRBV12-4	-	TRBJ1-2	many	TGTGCCAGCAGTTTACACTATGGCTACACCTTC	CASSLHYGYTF
TRBV18	-	TRBJ1-5	-	TGTGCCAGCTCACCGGGCGGACGTAGTGGCAATCAGCCCCAGCATTTT	CASSPGGRSGNQPQHF
TRBV20-1	-	TRBJ1-1	many	TGCAGGCCGGTTTGGGGAGGTACAGCTTTCTTT	CRPVWGGTAFF
TRBV27	-	TRBJ1-1	once	TGTGCCAGCAGTTTAGGGGTCGGGGGGCTGAGCACTGAAGCTTTCTTT	CASSLGVGGLSTEAFF
TRBV7-2	TRBD1	TRBJ1-6	once	TGTGCCAGCAGCTTAGGTACAGGGGTCCATAATTCACCCCTCCACTTT	CASSLGTGVHNSPLHF
TRBV20-1	-	TRBJ1-1	many	TGCAGTGCCATTGTGAACACTGAAGCTTTCTTT	CSAIVNTEAFF
TRBV24-1	TRBD1	TRBJ1-6	many	TGTGCCACCAGGCCACCTCTCAATGACAGGGGGTGTGATTCACCCCTCCACTTT	CATRPPLNDRGCDSPLHF
TRBV5-1	-	TRBJ1-1	-	TGCGCCAGCAGCGCAAGCGGGGCTTACACTGAAGCTTTCTTT	CASSASGAYTEAFF
TRBV19	TRBD1	TRBJ2-5	many	TGTGCCAGTAAGGAGGCGGGACAGGAACGGCCCCAGTACTTC	CASKEAGQERPQYF
TRBV5-8	-	TRBJ1-1	few	TGTGCCAGCAGCTTGGCCAACCGTTTTAACGAGGCTTTCTTT	CASSLANRFNEAFF
TRBV7-2	-	TRBJ1-3	-	TGTGCCAGCAGCTTACACGGAGGAAACACCATATATTTT	CASSLHGGNTIYF
TRBV7-6	-	TRBJ1-6	many	TGTGCCAGCAGCTTAGCTGACAGCCCAGATTCACCCCTCCACTTT	CASSLADSPDSPLHF
TRBV20-1	TRBD1	TRBJ2-7	once	TGCAGTGCTAGAGATCGGACAGGGGCGCAGGGACGGCAGTACTTC	CSARDRTGAQGRQYF
TRBV19	-	TRBJ1-2	many	TGTGCCAGTAGTACCCCCAGTTGGGGAGGCTACACCTTC	CASSTPSWGGYTF
TRBV11-2	TRBD2	TRBJ2-5	-	TGTGCCAGCAGCTTGGCGGGGGGGCATAAAGAGACCCAGTACTTC	CASSLAGGHKETQYF
TRBV19	-	TRBJ1-4	many	TGTGCCAGTAGTATAGATCGCGAAAAACTGTTTTTT	CASSIDREKLFF
TRBV2	-	TRBJ1-2	many	TGTGCCAGCAGTGCTACAGGGCTAGGAGGCTACACCTTC	CASSATGLGGYTF
TRBV6-5	TRBD2	TRBJ2-7	-	TGTGCCAGCAGCCGACTAGCGGGGGCTTACTACGAGCAGTACTTC	CASSRLAGAYYEQYF
TRBV7-9	-	TRBJ2-2	-	TGTGCCAGCAGCCTAGGTGCAGGGGACACCGGGGAGCTGTTTTTT	CASSLGAGDTGELFF
TRBV19	TRBD1	TRBJ1-6	-	TGTGCCAGTGAACAGGGACAGGGGGCGGAATCACCCCTCCACTTT	CASEQGQGAESPLHF
TRBV5-1	-	TRBJ1-2	many	TGTGCCAGCAGCCTCGGCGGAATCTATGGCTACACCTTC	CASSLGGIYGYTF
TRBV6-5	-	TRBJ1-1	few	TGTGCCAGCATGTTGAACACTGAAGCTTTCTTT	CASMLNTEAFF
TRBV20-1	TRBD1	TRBJ1-2	few	TGCAGTGTGGACAGGGATATTTGGGGCTACACCTTC	CSVDRDIWGYTF
TRBV29-1	TRBD2	TRBJ2-1	-	TGCAGCGCACGAAGCGGGAGCTCCTACAATGAGCAGTTCTTC	CSARSGSSYNEQFF
TRBV7-2	-	TRBJ2-5	many	TGTGCCAGCAGCTCGTTTAACCCGGGGTTCTGGGAGACCCAGTACTTC	CASSSFNPGFWETQYF
TRBV7-9	-	TRBJ1-5	-	TGTGCCAGCAGCCCGATCTTGGGTCAACCCCAGCATTTT	CASSPILGQPQHF
TRBV7-2	-	TRBJ2-7	many	TGTGCCAGCACAGCGGCCCTTGGCTACGAGCAGTACTTC	CASTAALGYEQYF
TRBV19	-	TRBJ1-1	-	TGTGCCAGTAGTACAGACATAAACACTGAAGCTTTCTTT	CASSTDINTEAFF